These T cell receptor beta chains were read from a single sample in a study of blood T cell repertoires in COVID-19. TCRdb's copy holds only in-frame clones and misses some; the assay was immunoSEQ multiplex PCR. The sample has 130,000 to 150,000 clones; around four fifths are singletons. Sequencing was carried out using peripheral blood. These receptors were obtained from a woman aged 40 to 55 with active or convalescent COVID-19. Both conserved end residues are part of each CDR3. The D gene is left open where the match is weak. Size is omitted from some rows. Given values are once, few, many or a class for expanded clones.

D: TRBD2
size: .
V: TRBV5-6
J: TRBJ2-3
DNA: TGTGCCAGCAGCTTTTGGAGCGGGGGAGCAGTGTACACAGATACGCAGTATTTT
CDR3: CASSFWSGGAVYTDTQYF

D: .
size: .
V: TRBV29-1
J: TRBJ2-3
DNA: TGCAGCGTTGATGGCAGGGGCCAGACAGATACGCAGTATTTT
CDR3: CSVDGRGQTDTQYF

D: .
size: .
V: TRBV19
J: TRBJ1-1
DNA: TGTGCCAGTAGTATAGGGGGAGGTCACACTGAAGCTTTCTTT
CDR3: CASSIGGGHTEAFF

D: .
size: .
V: TRBV7-2
J: TRBJ2-4
DNA: TGTGCCAGCAGCTTAGGTCACAACCTAGCCAAAAACATTCAGTACTTC
CDR3: CASSLGHNLAKNIQYF

D: .
size: .
V: TRBV28
J: TRBJ2-6
DNA: TGTGCCAGCAGTTTTAGCTCTGGGGCCAACGTCCTGACTTTC
CDR3: CASSFSSGANVLTF

D: .
size: .
V: TRBV5-1
J: TRBJ2-3
DNA: TGCGCCAGCAGCTTGTCTTCGGGGGGCACAGATACGCAGTATTTT
CDR3: CASSLSSGGTDTQYF

D: TRBD1
size: .
V: TRBV6-5
J: TRBJ2-7
DNA: TGTGCCAGCAGTCACCGACAGGGTTTCGAGCAGTACTTC
CDR3: CASSHRQGFEQYF

D: TRBD2
size: .
V: TRBV11-2
J: TRBJ2-7
DNA: TGTGCCAGCAGCTTAGATCGGGGGGGGCGATCCTACGAGCAGTACTTC
CDR3: CASSLDRGGRSYEQYF

D: .
size: once
V: TRBV28
J: TRBJ2-2
DNA: TGTGCCAGCCTGACGTACAGGGTCCCCGGGGAGCTGTTTTTT
CDR3: CASLTYRVPGELFF

D: TRBD1
size: .
V: TRBV11-2
J: TRBJ2-5
DNA: TGTGCCAGCAGCTTAGATCTTCTTGGCGGGACAGGGGGGACCCAGTACTTC
CDR3: CASSLDLLGGTGGTQYF

D: TRBD2
size: .
V: TRBV27
J: TRBJ2-3
DNA: TGTGCCAGCACCGCCCTTAGCGGGGCTAGAGATACGCAGTATTTT
CDR3: CASTALSGARDTQYF

D: .
size: .
V: TRBV30
J: TRBJ1-5
DNA: TGTGCCTGGAGTCTCGCTCGGGGTAATCAGCCCCAGCATTTT
CDR3: CAWSLARGNQPQHF

D: TRBD1
size: .
V: TRBV5-6
J: TRBJ2-2
DNA: TGTGCCAGCAGCTTGTACAGGGGGACCGGGGAGCTGTTTTTT
CDR3: CASSLYRGTGELFF

D: .
size: once
V: TRBV28
J: TRBJ1-2
DNA: TGTGCCAGCAGTTTTCCTGTCGGTAACTATGGCTACACCTTC
CDR3: CASSFPVGNYGYTF

D: .
size: .
V: TRBV6-5
J: TRBJ1-1
DNA: TGTGCCAGCAGTCTGGGGGGAGCTCTGAACACTGAAGCTTTCTTT
CDR3: CASSLGGALNTEAFF

D: .
size: .
V: TRBV30
J: TRBJ1-2
DNA: TGTGCCTGGAGTACGGGGAGGACGGTTGGCTACACCTTC
CDR3: CAWSTGRTVGYTF

D: .
size: .
V: TRBV6-6
J: TRBJ1-4
DNA: TGTGCCAGCAGTTCGATCAGTCCGGAGAATGAAAAACTGTTTTTT
CDR3: CASSSISPENEKLFF

D: TRBD1
size: many
V: TRBV6-1
J: TRBJ2-2
DNA: TGTGCCAGCAGTGAAGGGACAGGGGAGTCCGGGGAGCTGTTTTTT
CDR3: CASSEGTGESGELFF

D: TRBD1
size: .
V: TRBV7-2
J: TRBJ2-3
DNA: TGTGCCAGCAGCTCCACAGGGGTGGATACGCAGTATTTT
CDR3: CASSSTGVDTQYF

D: .
size: .
V: TRBV5-1
J: TRBJ1-5
DNA: TGCGCCAGCAGCTTGGGGACACTTAGCAATCAGCCCCAGCATTTT
CDR3: CASSLGTLSNQPQHF

D: TRBD1
size: .
V: TRBV5-1
J: TRBJ1-2
DNA: TGCGCCAGCAGCCCGATGCAGGGGGTAGGCTACACCTTC
CDR3: CASSPMQGVGYTF

D: TRBD1
size: .
V: TRBV27
J: TRBJ2-7
DNA: TGTGCCAGCAGGTCCCGGACAGGTGGGTACGAGCAGTACTTC
CDR3: CASRSRTGGYEQYF

D: .
size: once
V: TRBV2
J: TRBJ1-6
DNA: TGTGCCAGCATGTTCGGGACAAGTTCACCCCTCCACTTT
CDR3: CASMFGTSSPLHF

D: TRBD1
size: .
V: TRBV4-3
J: TRBJ1-2
DNA: TGCGCCAGCAGCCAAGGACAGGGTGGAGGCTACACCTTC
CDR3: CASSQGQGGGYTF

D: TRBD2
size: .
V: TRBV7-2
J: TRBJ2-2
DNA: TGTGCCAGCAGCCCCGGACTAGCGGGTGCCGGGGAGCTGTTTTTT
CDR3: CASSPGLAGAGELFF

D: .
size: .
V: TRBV5-1
J: TRBJ1-2
DNA: TGCGCCAGCAGCATACAGGACCCCTATGGCTACACCTTC
CDR3: CASSIQDPYGYTF

D: .
size: many
V: TRBV19
J: TRBJ1-5
DNA: TGTGCCAGTAGTGGGATAGGGGGAGCCAATCAGCCCCAGCATTTT
CDR3: CASSGIGGANQPQHF

D: TRBD1
size: .
V: TRBV19
J: TRBJ1-1
DNA: TGTGCCAGTACCCGCGACAGGGTGAACACTGAAGCTTTCTTT
CDR3: CASTRDRVNTEAFF

D: .
size: .
V: TRBV3-1/TRBV3-2
J: TRBJ1-5
DNA: TGTGCCAGCAGCCAAGATTTTAGGGGGGGTCAGCCCCAGCATTTT
CDR3: CASSQDFRGGQPQHF

D: .
size: few
V: TRBV19
J: TRBJ1-2
DNA: TGTGCCAGTACCCCGCGGGGAGAACGGGGGGCTGGCTACACCTTC
CDR3: CASTPRGERGAGYTF

D: TRBD1
size: .
V: TRBV11-2
J: TRBJ1-6
DNA: TGTGCCAGCAGCCTGACAGGGGATGGTTCACCCCTCCACTTT
CDR3: CASSLTGDGSPLHF

D: .
size: .
V: TRBV18
J: TRBJ1-2
DNA: TGTGCCAGCTCACCGGGGAGCCCTAACTATGGCTACACCTTC
CDR3: CASSPGSPNYGYTF

D: TRBD1
size: .
V: TRBV28
J: TRBJ1-6
DNA: TGTGCCAGCAGCGATCCTATGACAGGGAATAATTCACCCCTCCACTTT
CDR3: CASSDPMTGNNSPLHF

D: TRBD1
size: .
V: TRBV25-1
J: TRBJ2-7
DNA: TGTGCCAGCAGACAGGGGGCAAGCTACGAGCAGTACTTC
CDR3: CASRQGASYEQYF

D: TRBD1
size: .
V: TRBV5-1
J: TRBJ1-3
DNA: TGCGCCAGCAGCGGAACAGGGGGCGTAGGTGGAAACACCATATATTTT
CDR3: CASSGTGGVGGNTIYF

D: .
size: .
V: TRBV10-2
J: TRBJ1-5
DNA: TGCGCCAGCAGTGAGAGGGGAGGGGGTTTAGATCAGCCCCAGCATTTT
CDR3: CASSERGGGLDQPQHF

D: .
size: .
V: TRBV7-7
J: TRBJ2-7
DNA: TGTGCCAGCAGCTTACCCGGGAGCCACTACGAGCAGTACTTC
CDR3: CASSLPGSHYEQYF

D: .
size: .
V: TRBV2
J: TRBJ1-2
DNA: TGTGCCAGCAGTCGACAGACTGCGGATGGCTACACCTTC
CDR3: CASSRQTADGYTF

D: .
size: many
V: TRBV3-1/TRBV3-2
J: TRBJ1-1
DNA: TGTGCCAGCAGCCCGAGCACTGGCAGGGAAGCTTTCTTT
CDR3: CASSPSTGREAFF

D: TRBD2
size: once
V: TRBV7-7
J: TRBJ2-2
DNA: TGTGCCAGCACCGCCGGGGGGGGGCAGGGCACCGGGGAGCTGTTTTTT
CDR3: CASTAGGGQGTGELFF

D: .
size: .
V: TRBV7-9
J: TRBJ2-1
DNA: TGTGCCAGCAGCTCGACTTCCTACAATGAGCAGTTCTTC
CDR3: CASSSTSYNEQFF

D: .
size: .
V: TRBV6-5
J: TRBJ1-1
DNA: TGTGCCAGCAGTTACAGAACGGAGACCCGAGAAGCTTTCTTT
CDR3: CASSYRTETREAFF

D: TRBD1
size: .
V: TRBV18
J: TRBJ2-7
DNA: TGTGCCAGCTCACTGGCGGGACAGGGAGGCGAGCAGTACTTC
CDR3: CASSLAGQGGEQYF

D: .
size: .
V: TRBV5-8
J: TRBJ1-2
DNA: TGTGCCAGCAGCTTGGGACAGAGACCTGACTATGGCTACACCTTC
CDR3: CASSLGQRPDYGYTF

D: TRBD1
size: few
V: TRBV9
J: TRBJ1-2
DNA: TGTGCCAGCAGCGCGACAGGGCGGGGTGTGGAGTATGGCTACACCTTC
CDR3: CASSATGRGVEYGYTF

D: .
size: .
V: TRBV10-3
J: TRBJ2-7
DNA: TGTGCCATCAGTGGCCCCCAGCTAGGGGACGAGCAGTACTTC
CDR3: CAISGPQLGDEQYF

D: .
size: .
V: TRBV2
J: TRBJ1-6
DNA: TGTGCCAGCACCCCCACCTTTCGGGGTTCACCCCTCCACTTT
CDR3: CASTPTFRGSPLHF

D: TRBD1
size: .
V: TRBV6-6
J: TRBJ1-1
DNA: TGTGCCAGCAGTTACTCGCCACAGGGGGCGACCACTGAAGCTTTCTTT
CDR3: CASSYSPQGATTEAFF

D: .
size: .
V: TRBV5-1
J: TRBJ1-1
DNA: TGCGCCAGCAGCTTGGTAGGGGGGGCGCAGAGCAATGAAGCTTTCTTT
CDR3: CASSLVGGAQSNEAFF